Given below is one T cell receptor beta chain in context. Its target is not known. Sequencing used immunoSEQ multiplex PCR; TCRdb keeps in-frame clones, though not all of them. The sample has 60,000 to 75,000 clones, more than 70% seen once; the top ten hold around 3.2%. The sample originates from a study of neoadjuvant anti-PD-1 for oral cavity cancer. Study findings and constraints: Pretreatment Treg/Th17 ratio correlated inversely with post-treatment tumor clonality.

Germline V gene data show CDR1 as SQVTM and CDR2 as ANQGSEA. This CDR3 spans 13 amino acids. J was trimmed by 0 bases and V by 7 bases; bases with no gene match: 6. The sample consisted of PBMCs, taken before nivolumab (anti-PD-1) treatment. This chain links TRBV29-1 with TRBJ2-7; TRBD1 agrees at 7 bases. The receptor was isolated from a person between 35 and 79 years old with oral cavity squamous cell carcinoma. The CDR3 DNA is TGCAGCGCAAAAGCAGGGGGCTCCTACGAGCAGTACTTC. Encoded protein: CSAKAGGSYEQYF.